This TCR beta chain was documented in a study of shared clonotypes between healthy human individuals. The protocol was immunoSEQ multiplex PCR, while the TCRdb copy is restricted to in-frame clones and leaves out a portion. Here the sample spans fewer than 1.4 million clones, 75% to 85% being singletons. CD4+ cell separation produced CD45RA+ naive and CD45RA-negative memory subsets. Many counts were recorded for this clone. Within the sample, other DNA sequences also encode this same CDR3. The ends lost 2 bases at V and 4 bases at J; junction bases unmatched: 3. The V gene's germline CDR1 is MDHEN and CDR2 SYDVKM. The CDR3 length is 15 residues.

The sequence came from a young man in good health. Some clones in this sample may be carry-over from other donors' samples. The V call is TRBV28, the J call TRBJ2-7, with 12 bases aligning to TRBD1. Sequencing input: memory CD4+ T cells from PBMCs. The sample's subset: CD45RA-negative fraction. CDR3 protein: CASSLPGQGAYEQYF. Here the CDR3 DNA reads TGTGCCAGCAGTTTACCGGGACAGGGGGCATACGAGCAGTACTTC.